This T cell receptor beta chain came from a study of blood T cells in healthy people across ages. Study observations and caveats: More naive CD4+ cells and higher diversity marked long-lived donors relative to aged donors. The CMV status of each donor remained undetermined, and this could have confounded shifts in expanded clonotypes.

Trimming cost V 5 bases and J 2 bases, with 12 bases left between them. CDR1 is MGHDK and CDR2 is SYGVNS in the germline V gene. The CDR3 length is 14 residues. For every donor, a draw yielded 9.5 to 10 milliliters of peripheral blood. Isolation per sample recovered at least 7 million PBMCs. This clonotype has just a few counts. The antigen remains undetermined. Through a sample-barcoded 5' primer and a J-beta primer mix, a second PCR was run for roughly 6 to 12 cycles. Using its own MiXCR run on the 5' RACE reads, TCRdb lists one record per CDR3 protein. The sample holds about 1.5 million distinct CDR3 sequences; 42% are singletons and the top ten take 7% to 9%.

The clonotype originates from a woman aged 18-29 years in good health. The sequenced material came from blood. The genes are TRBV25-1 and TRBJ1-2; D ambiguous. CDR3 sequence reads: CASSTLGENYGYTF. The CDR3 DNA reads TGTGCCAGCAGTACTCTTGGAGAGAACTATGGCTACACCTTC.